This record covers a single TCR beta chain. The sample holds one count of this clone. The specificity of this receptor is unknown. Base quality data are lacking; no much larger clone is found one base away. CDR1 and CDR2, looked up from the germline V gene, are KGHSH and LQKENI. The junction shows trimming of 2 bases on V and 5 bases on J, plus 15 bases between the germline ends. CDR3 length: 15 amino acids, cysteine to phenylalanine. Of all the DNA, just the CDR3 is kept, 45 bases in frame from base 1. Patients with autoimmune disease history or receiving systemic immunosuppression were excluded from the trial. Peripheral blood for TCR sequencing was collected from all dose cohorts at baseline, on cycle 4 day 1, and on cycle 7 day 1. The samples were taken from a phase I, first-in-human, multicenter, open-label dose-escalation trial of ivuxolimab. Adults with locally advanced or metastatic melanoma, renal cell, hepatocellular, or head and neck squamous cell carcinoma were enrolled in the trial. Before TCR sequencing, CD4+ T cells and CD8+ T cells from peripheral blood were sorted into separate populations.

The entry originates in a study of OX40 agonist ivuxolimab in advanced cancers. As for the study more broadly: The costimulatory receptor OX40 (CD134) was targeted by ivuxolimab, a fully human IgG2 agonistic monoclonal antibody. Prior anti-PD-1, anti-PD-L1 or anti-CTLA-4 therapy was permitted, and checkpoint inhibitors had been received by about 36% of dose-escalation patients. In the dose-escalation cohort, around four fifths of patients were male, and the mean age was approximately 60 years, with a range of 23 to 79. The point of sequencing TCRbeta in the periphery was to test whether ivuxolimab changed TCR sequence diversity and drove clonal T-cell expansion. The monotherapy dose-escalation portion (N of about 50 patients) of the phase I ivuxolimab trial is reported in the paper. Partial responses occurred in three dose-escalation patients: two with cutaneous melanoma and one with hepatocellular carcinoma. Of the 50 to 55 dose-escalation patients, hepatocellular carcinoma was present in 19, melanoma in approximately 15, renal cell carcinoma in 9 and head and neck cancer in 9. Intravenous ivuxolimab was administered to patients every 2 weeks at six dose levels: 0.01, 0.1, 0.3, 1.5, 3 and 10 mg/kg.

Genomic DNA was extracted from sorted cells for sequencing of the TCRbeta CDR3 region. The immunoSEQ Assay was used for sequencing of TCRbeta CDR3 regions. What TCRdb holds here is the immuneACCESS table cut down to in-frame rearrangements. Part of the clones is not present; checked against another copy, under half of the missing clones reflect an unresolved V gene, and the others are unexplained. The sample table shows roughly 60,000 clones, and around 88% are seen once. The leading ten clones occupy more than 2.5% of the sample. Overall study results and their limits: Low levels of normalized T-cell clonal expansion were also shown by some nonresponding patients. Which antigens the clonally expanded peripheral T cells were specific for was not determined. After ivuxolimab, more expanded clones were found on average in CD8+ T cells than in CD4+ T cells. At doses of 0.1 to 3.0 mg/kg, clonal expansion of both CD4+ and CD8+ blood T cells was observed from baseline to week 6. In partial responders in the 0.1-3.0 mg/kg groups, normalized peripheral clonal expansion was found to be among the lowest, especially among CD8+ T cells.

The chain was built from TRBV18 and TRBJ2-5; D gene: possibly TRBD1, on 6 matching bases. Sequencing used CD4+ or CD8+ T cells sorted from blood, obtained in a trial of the OX40 agonist ivuxolimab. The sequence was collected from an adult with an advanced solid tumor such as melanoma, head and neck, liver or kidney cancer. The nucleotides are TGTGCCAGCTCACCAGGGACAACGGATCGGGAGACCCAGTACTTC. It translates to CASSPGTTDRETQYF.